The source of this TCR beta chain is a study of CD8 T cells in ankylosing spondylitis (dated by TCRdb to 2016 to 2017). Context from the whole study: The study profiled T cell receptor beta repertoires in healthy donors and ankylosing spondylitis patients to find disease-linked TCR variants. Samples of peripheral blood were taken, and for ankylosing spondylitis patients, synovial fluid was collected as well. The full study cohort was made up of 25 to 30 ankylosing spondylitis patients and approximately 100 healthy donors. Broader findings and caveats from the paper: According to the report, matched synovial fluid samples from ankylosing spondylitis patients were significantly enriched for the disease-linked clones. A TCR beta motif made up of several highly homologous amino acid variants appeared to be characteristic of blood from ankylosing spondylitis patients. Some of the motif variants had been reported before in the synovial fluid and blood of reactive arthritis patients, a finding that suggests common disease-initiation mechanisms. The disease-linked clones showed a CD8+ phenotype and occurred at relatively low frequencies in peripheral blood.

Sequencing was performed on an Illumina HiSeq 2500. TCR beta libraries were prepared by quantitative 5'-RACE with molecular barcodes. Per the original workflow: Disease-linked TCR variants were identified with a new computational method built on a probabilistic model of VDJ rearrangement. Through fastp at Q25 and MiXCR, TCRdb rebuilt clones from the public reads, retaining in-frame beta chains. Each CDR3 protein appears once, grouped with its most common genes and DNA. The V and J calls reflect TCRdb's pipeline rather than the authors' work. Counted in this sample were about 700,000 distinct CDR3 sequences; around a fifth of them appeared once. The top ten clonotypes cover 19% of the sample. Points on this clonotype: Its specific antigen is unknown. No per-base quality is available; no much larger clone lies one base away.

Clipping removes 4 bases from V and 7 bases from J, with 10 as the unmatched junction base count. Measured from the cysteine to the phenylalanine, the CDR3 is 14 residues long. The entry retains the CDR3 DNA only, 42 bases that are in frame from base 1. The chain is encoded by TRBV12-3 or TRBV12-4 joined to TRBJ2-7, with 7 central nucleotides matching TRBD1. The specimen was blood, either unsorted or a sorted T cell fraction (not recorded which). The receptor's source is a male donor with ankylosing spondylitis. The DNA is as follows: TGTGCCAGCAGTTGGGGGACAGACCACGGGGAGCAGTACTTC. It translates as CASSWGTDHGEQYF.